The clone carrying this TCR beta chain was detected many times. MiXCR was run by TCRdb on the RACE reads, yielding one entry per CDR3 protein. This table holds tens of thousands of distinct CDR3 sequences, about 10% found once. This entry is derived from a study of human T cells and chemical hapten exposure. Stated time point: pre-sensitization, week 0. The treatment was: therapeutic diphenylcyclopropenone sensitization with weekly scalp DPC. Donation of samples came from alopecia patients who were 18 to 70 years old and suitable for DPC. The CDR3 is 15 residues long. V lost 0 bases and J 1 base, leaving 8 bases between the germline ends. Germline CDR1 reads LGHNA; CDR2 reads YSLEER.

The rearrangement uses TRBV4-3 and TRBJ2-3; D is ambiguous. The receptor's source is a man between 25 and 39 years old with alopecia areata. Some clones in this sample may be carry-over from other donors' samples. Sequencing used whole blood, obtained in connection with sensitization to the hapten diphenylcyclopropenone (DPC). The CDR3, as DNA: TGCGCCAGCAGCCAAGAGGTCGGCCGCACAGATACGCAGTATTTT. It encodes CASSQEVGRTDTQYF.